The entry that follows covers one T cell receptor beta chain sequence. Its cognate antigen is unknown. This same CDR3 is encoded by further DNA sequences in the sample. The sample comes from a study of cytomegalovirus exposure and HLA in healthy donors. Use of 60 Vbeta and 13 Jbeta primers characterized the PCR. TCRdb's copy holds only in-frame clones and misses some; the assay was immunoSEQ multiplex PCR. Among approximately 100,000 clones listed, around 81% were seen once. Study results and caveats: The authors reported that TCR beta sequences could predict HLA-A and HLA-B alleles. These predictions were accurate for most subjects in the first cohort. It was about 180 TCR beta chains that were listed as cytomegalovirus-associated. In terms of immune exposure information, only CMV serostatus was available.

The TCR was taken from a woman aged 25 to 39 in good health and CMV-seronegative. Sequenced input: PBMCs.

In nucleotides, the CDR3 is TGTGCCAGTAGTATAGATAACTCTGGGGCCAACGTCCTGACTTTC. Translating gives CASSIDNSGANVLTF. The genes are TRBV19 and TRBJ2-6, with D uncertain. The CDR3 runs to 15 residues. Germline V CDR1 and CDR2: LNHDA, SQIVND (reference sequence). Trimming left V 0 bases short and J 0 bases short, with 3 bases between.